This TCR beta chain appears in the sequencing data of a study of T-cell memory formation after mild COVID-19. Findings and limits, study-wide: Second-wave clones that peaked on day 37 lacked confirmed SARS-CoV-2 specificity.

A single record per CDR3 protein comes from TCRdb applying MiXCR to the 5' RACE reads. The sample shows some 200,000 distinct CDR3 sequences, 20% to 25% of them seen only once. The CDR3 runs to 14 residues. The junction had 7 bases not matched to a gene; V was cut back by 7 bases and J by 4 bases. CDR1 is SGHVS and CDR2 is FNYEAQ in the germline V gene. This clonotype was counted between two and nine times. Its target is not known. The receptor comes from an adult woman who had mild COVID-19 (a few samples of this study predate the infection). Cell type and time point are not known. Sequencing used PBMCs or a T cell subset sorted from them (not recorded which). The V and J genes are TRBV7-6 and TRBJ2-3; 8 nucleotides line up with TRBD1. The CDR3 DNA sequence: TGTGCCAGCACAGAGACAGGGGAGCCAGATACGCAGTATTTT. Encoded protein: CASTETGEPDTQYF.